This TCR beta chain was sequenced during a study of beta chain bispecific antibodies for T cell cancers (dated by TCRdb to the early 2020s). Context from the whole study: Healthy donor T cells were cocultured with T cell leukemia lines and bispecific antibodies, and TRBV sequencing of the surviving cells was then used to measure how much each TRBV family was depleted. On the cell surface, TRBV12 (TRBV12-3) was expressed by Jurkat cells, whereas TRBV5-5 was expressed by HPB-ALL cells.

The investigation overall reported the following: Cross-reactivity of the anti-TRBV5-5 antibody with TRBV5-6 was attributed to high sequence similarity between the two genes. Every sequenced sample contained a mix of leukemia cell line cells and normal T cells, and most targeted TRBV signal came from the leukemia cells rather than from the normal T cells.

T cells were expanded from blood mononuclear cells for approximately three days with either the anti-CD3 antibody OKT3 or CD3/CD28 Dynabeads. The culture conditions for expanded T cells were RPMI 1640 plus 10% fetal bovine serum, recombinant human IL-2 (about 90 IU/ml) and IL-7 (5 ng/ml). Each coculture contained 5 x 10^4 or so normal T cells, 5 x 10^4 or so target cells and bispecific antibody in about 92 ul and was incubated for around 17 hours at 37 degrees C. Each bispecific antibody consisted of two single-chain variable fragments expressed in a single-chain diabody format with a His tag. The effector T cells were obtained from healthy human donors, with peripheral blood mononuclear cells isolated from leukapheresis samples by Ficoll density gradient centrifugation. Based on the germline V gene, the CDR1 and CDR2 sequences are SGHAT and FQNNGV. Trimming at the junction amounts to 0 bases on V and 5 bases on J, and the germline ends lie 14 bases apart. The CDR3 has 15 amino acids, counting the end cysteine and phenylalanine. The sequence is cut down to CDR3 DNA, 45 bases in frame from base 1.

The libraries included unique molecular identifier barcodes, and the barcodes were used to quantify clonotypes. Qiagen AllPrep DNA/RNA Micro kits were used to isolate total RNA, and an Agilent TapeStation was used to check RNA quality. TCR beta libraries were constructed by 5' RACE, in which cDNA synthesis was followed by two PCR steps with TCR beta constant-region gene-specific primers. An Illumina MiSeq platform was used to sequence the TCR beta libraries. As for the original processing: MIGEC, MiXCR and VDJtools were used for read processing. Clonotype frequency was calculated as the fraction of unique molecular identifiers assigned to a given clonotype among all unique molecular identifiers in the sample. Any TRBV gene that IMGT lists as a pseudogene or open reading frame, and is therefore nonfunctional, such as TRBV1, TRBV12-1 and TRBV21, was left out. Using fastp at Q25 and MiXCR, TCRdb reprocessed the public reads and kept productive beta chains. Each entry is one CDR3 protein sequence, shown with its most common DNA and genes. It is TCRdb's table, rather than the study itself, that gives the V and J calls and clone size. The sample table lists roughly 15,000 distinct CDR3 sequences, 2% to 2.5% of them with a count of one. About 7% of the sample rests with the top ten.

There are a few counts of this clonotype. Its specific antigen is unknown. Base quality data are lacking; no much larger clone is found one base away. Sequencing input: healthy donor T cells cultured with leukemia cells. The TCR was taken from a human donor in good health. Some clones in this sample may be carry-over from other donors' samples. The rearrangement combines TRBV11-2 with TRBJ2-7, with the D gene not clear enough to name. The DNA sequence follows: TGTGCCAGCAGCTTAGATCTGGGCAGTTTGAACGAGCAGTACTTC. Its coded protein is CASSLDLGSLNEQYF.